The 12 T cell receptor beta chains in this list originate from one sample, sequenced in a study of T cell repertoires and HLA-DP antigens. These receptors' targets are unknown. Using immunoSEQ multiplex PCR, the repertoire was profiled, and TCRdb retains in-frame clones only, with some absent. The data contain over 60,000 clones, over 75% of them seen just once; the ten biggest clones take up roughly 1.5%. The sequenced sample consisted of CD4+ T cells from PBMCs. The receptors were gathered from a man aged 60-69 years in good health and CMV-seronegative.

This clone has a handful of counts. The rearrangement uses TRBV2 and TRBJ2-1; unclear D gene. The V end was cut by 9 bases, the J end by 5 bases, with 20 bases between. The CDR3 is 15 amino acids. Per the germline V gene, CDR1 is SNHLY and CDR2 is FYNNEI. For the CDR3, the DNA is TGTGCCAGTCCTTTCAACCCCGAGGTTCACAATGAGCAGTTCTTC. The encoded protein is CASPFNPEVHNEQFF.

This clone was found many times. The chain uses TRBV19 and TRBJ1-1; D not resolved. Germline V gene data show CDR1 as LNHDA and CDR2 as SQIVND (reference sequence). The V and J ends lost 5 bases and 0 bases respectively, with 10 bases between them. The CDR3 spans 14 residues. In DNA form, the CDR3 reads TGTGCCAGTAGTCCGACGGCCATGAACACTGAAGCTTTCTTT. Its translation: CASSPTAMNTEAFF.

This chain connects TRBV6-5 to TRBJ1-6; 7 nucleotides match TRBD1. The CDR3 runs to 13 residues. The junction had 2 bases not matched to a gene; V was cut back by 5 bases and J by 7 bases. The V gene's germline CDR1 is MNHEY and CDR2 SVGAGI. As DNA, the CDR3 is TGTGCCAGCAGTCCGGACAGGAATTCACCCCTCCACTTT. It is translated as CASSPDRNSPLHF.

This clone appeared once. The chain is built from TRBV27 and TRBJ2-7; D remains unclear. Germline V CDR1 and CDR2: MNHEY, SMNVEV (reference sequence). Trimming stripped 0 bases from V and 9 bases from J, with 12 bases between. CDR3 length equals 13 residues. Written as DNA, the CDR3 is TGTGCCAGCAGTTTATCGGACGGCCCGGGGCAGTACGTC. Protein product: CASSLSDGPGQYV.

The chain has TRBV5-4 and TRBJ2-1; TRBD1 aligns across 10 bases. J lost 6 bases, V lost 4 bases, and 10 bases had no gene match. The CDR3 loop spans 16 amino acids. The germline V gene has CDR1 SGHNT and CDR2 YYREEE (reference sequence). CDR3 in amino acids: CASSPSDRGARNEQFF. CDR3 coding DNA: TGTGCCAGCAGCCCCTCGGACAGGGGGGCCCGCAATGAGCAGTTCTTC.

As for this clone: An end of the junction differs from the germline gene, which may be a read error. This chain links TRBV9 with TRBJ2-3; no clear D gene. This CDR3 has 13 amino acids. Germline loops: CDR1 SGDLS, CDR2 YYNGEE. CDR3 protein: CAGSARFTDTQYF. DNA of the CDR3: TGTGCCGGCAGCGCTAGATTCACAGATACGCAGTATTTT.

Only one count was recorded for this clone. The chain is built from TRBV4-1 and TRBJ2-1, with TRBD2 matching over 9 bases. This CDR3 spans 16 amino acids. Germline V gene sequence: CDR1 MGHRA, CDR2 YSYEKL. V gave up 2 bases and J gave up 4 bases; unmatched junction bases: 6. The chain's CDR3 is CASSQPASGAYNEQFF. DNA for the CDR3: TGCGCCAGCAGCCAACCGGCTAGCGGGGCTTACAATGAGCAGTTCTTC.

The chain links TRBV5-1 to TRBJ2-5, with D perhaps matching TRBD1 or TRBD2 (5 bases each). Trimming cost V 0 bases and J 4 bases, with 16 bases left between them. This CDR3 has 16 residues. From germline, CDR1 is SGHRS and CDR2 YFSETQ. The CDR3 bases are TGCGCCAGCAGCTTGGTAGCCGGGACCCCAGGAGAGACCCAGTACTTC. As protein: CASSLVAGTPGETQYF.

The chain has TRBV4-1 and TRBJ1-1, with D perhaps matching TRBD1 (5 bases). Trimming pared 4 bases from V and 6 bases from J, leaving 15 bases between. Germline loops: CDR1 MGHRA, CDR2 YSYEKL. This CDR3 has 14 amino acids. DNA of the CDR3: TGCGCCAGCAGCCGCTTCAGGGACGAATCTGAAGCTTTCTTT. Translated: CASSRFRDESEAFF.

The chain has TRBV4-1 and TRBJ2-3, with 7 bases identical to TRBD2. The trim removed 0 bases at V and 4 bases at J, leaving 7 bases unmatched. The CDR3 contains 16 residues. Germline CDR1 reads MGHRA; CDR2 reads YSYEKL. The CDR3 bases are TGCGCCAGCAGCCAAGATCCAGCGGGGAGAGCAGATACGCAGTATTTT. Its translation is CASSQDPAGRADTQYF.

CDR3: CATSRGRQPQHF. CDR3 nucleotide sequence: TGTGCCACCAGCAGAGGACGTCAGCCCCAGCATTTT. This rearrangement joins TRBV15 to TRBJ1-5; D is uncertain. The germline V gene has CDR1 LNHNV and CDR2 YYDKDF (reference sequence). Trimming stripped 1 base from V and 6 bases from J, with 4 bases between. The CDR3 is made up of 12 amino acids.

CDR3 region: CASSPRASGYADTQYF. The CDR3 coding sequence is TGTGCCAGCAGCCCGCGGGCTAGCGGGTACGCAGATACGCAGTATTTT. This chain joins TRBV7-9 and TRBJ2-3; 8 bases map to TRBD2. J was trimmed by 4 bases and V by 5 bases; bases with no gene match: 11. CDR3 length equals 16 residues. In germline, CDR1 is SEHNR, CDR2 FQNEAQ (reference sequence). The whole variable domain, remainder taken from reference TRBV7-9 and TRBJ2-3, is DTGVSQNPRHKITKRGQNVTFRCDPISEHNRLYWYRQTLGQGPEFLTYFQNEAQLEKSRLLSDRFSAERPKGSFSTLEIQRTEQGDSAMYLCASSPRASGYADTQYFGPGTRLTVL.